This TCR beta chain came from a study of siplizumab effects on memory and regulatory T cells. Study-wide results and limits: Siplizumab gave mappable alloreactive CD4+ clones an average Treg-derived fraction of under 75%, against under 35% in controls.

About this clone itself: Its target is unknown. In the same sample, other DNA sequences code for this CDR3.

The repertoire was sequenced with immunoSEQ multiplex PCR; TCRdb's copy has only in-frame clones and lacks some. This table has tens of thousands of clones, approximately 96% appearing once. Input material: naive CD4+ T cells sorted from blood. The clonotype originates from a human donor in good health.

This CDR3 is CASSSDGGPYEQYF. In nucleotides, the CDR3 is TGTGCCAGCAGCAGTGATGGGGGACCCTACGAGCAGTACTTC. The chain couples TRBV7-2 to TRBJ2-7; D could derive from TRBD1 or TRBD2 (5 bases each). Germline CDR1 and CDR2: SGHTA and FQGNSA. This CDR3 is 14 amino acids long. V dropped 5 bases and J dropped 2 bases, with 13 bases sitting between them. The complete variable domain, with remaining parts taken from reference TRBV7-2 and TRBJ2-7, reads GAGVSQSPSNKVTEKGKDVELRCDPISGHTALYWYRQSLGQGLEFLIYFQGNSAPDKSGLPSDRFSAERTGGSVSTLTIQRTQQEDSAVYLCASSSDGGPYEQYFGPGTRLTVT.